This record covers a single TCR beta chain. Germline CDR1 SGHTA, CDR2 FQGNSA. The CDR3 is 15 residues long. V was cut by 1 base and J by 7 bases, with 13 bases left in between. The data originate from a study of blood T cell repertoires in COVID-19. About the study: Whether acute or convalescent, the COVID-19 samples came from the United States, Italy and Spain. T cells, B-cell-depleted T cells, or PBMCs supplied cDNA or gDNA.

In the study's own analysis: Nucleated cell counts were estimated from reference gene primer amplification. The assay was immunoSEQ multiplex PCR, and TCRdb's table has in-frame clones only and misses some. V and J calls and clone size are given by that table; D and trimming were obtained from the DNA. The sample yields some 40,000 clones, around nine tenths seen once. The receptor was derived from a man aged 70 or older with active COVID-19. The rearrangement links TRBV7-2 to TRBJ1-4, with a possible D match to TRBD1 (6 bases). What was sequenced was peripheral blood. The CDR3: CASSLVGAVSEKLFF. DNA of the CDR3: TGTGCCAGCAGCTTAGTGGGGGCTGTGAGTGAAAAACTGTTTTTT.